This TCR beta chain was observed in a study of T cell responses to AZD1222 COVID-19 vaccine. Method: immunoSEQ multiplex PCR; TCRdb's copy keeps in-frame clones and lacks some. In the table there are more than 65,000 clones, roughly 80% of which are singletons. A word on this clone: Its specificity is not known.

Second doses were pooled across both intervals (about 4 or about 12 weeks). Whole-study findings and limits: Regions left unmutated in variants are reportedly the target of nearly half of spike-specific TCRs. The study identified only five to seven AZD1222 recipients as seropositive at baseline. Donors were mostly white British, more females; clonal diversity possibly underestimated.

The clonotype comes from an adult who received the AZD1222 COVID-19 vaccine. The specimen was peripheral blood, collected 28 days after the second AZD1222 dose.

In DNA, the CDR3 is TGTGCCAGCAGCCCAGGGGGGACAGTCAAGAGGGAGACCCAGTACTTC. Translated: CASSPGGTVKRETQYF. This sequence joins TRBV7-2 and TRBJ2-5; a possible D gene is TRBD1 (7 bases). The CDR3 spans 16 residues. CDR1 is SGHTA and CDR2 is FQGNSA in the germline V gene. With 5 bases removed from V and 5 bases from J, the gap between germline ends came to 21 bases. The full variable domain, in which reference TRBV7-2 and TRBJ2-5 provide the parts outside the CDR3, is GAGVSQSPSNKVTEKGKDVELRCDPISGHTALYWYRQSLGQGLEFLIYFQGNSAPDKSGLPSDRFSAERTGGSVSTLTIQRTQQEDSAVYLCASSPGGTVKRETQYFGPGTRLLVL.